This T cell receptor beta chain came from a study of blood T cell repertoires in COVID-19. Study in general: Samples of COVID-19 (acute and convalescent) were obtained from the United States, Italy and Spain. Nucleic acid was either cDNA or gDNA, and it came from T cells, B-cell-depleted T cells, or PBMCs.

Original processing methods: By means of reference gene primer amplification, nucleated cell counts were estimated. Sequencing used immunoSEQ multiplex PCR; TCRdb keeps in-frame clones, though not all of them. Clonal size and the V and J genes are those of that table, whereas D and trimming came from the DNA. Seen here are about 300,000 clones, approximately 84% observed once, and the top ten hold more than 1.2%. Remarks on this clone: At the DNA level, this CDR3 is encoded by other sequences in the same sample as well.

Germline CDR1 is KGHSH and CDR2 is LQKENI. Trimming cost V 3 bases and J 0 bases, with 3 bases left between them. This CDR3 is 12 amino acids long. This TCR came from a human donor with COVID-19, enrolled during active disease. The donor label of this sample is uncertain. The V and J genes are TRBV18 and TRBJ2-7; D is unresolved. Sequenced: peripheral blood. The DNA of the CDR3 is TGTGCCAGCTCACCTAGCTCCTACGAGCAGTACTTC. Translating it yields CASSPSSYEQYF. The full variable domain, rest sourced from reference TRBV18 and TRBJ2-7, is NAGVMQNPRHLVRRRGQEARLRCSPMKGHSHVYWYRQLPEEGLKFMVYLQKENIIDESGMPKERFSAEFPKEGPSILRIQQVVRGDSAAYFCASSPSSYEQYFGPGTRLTVT.